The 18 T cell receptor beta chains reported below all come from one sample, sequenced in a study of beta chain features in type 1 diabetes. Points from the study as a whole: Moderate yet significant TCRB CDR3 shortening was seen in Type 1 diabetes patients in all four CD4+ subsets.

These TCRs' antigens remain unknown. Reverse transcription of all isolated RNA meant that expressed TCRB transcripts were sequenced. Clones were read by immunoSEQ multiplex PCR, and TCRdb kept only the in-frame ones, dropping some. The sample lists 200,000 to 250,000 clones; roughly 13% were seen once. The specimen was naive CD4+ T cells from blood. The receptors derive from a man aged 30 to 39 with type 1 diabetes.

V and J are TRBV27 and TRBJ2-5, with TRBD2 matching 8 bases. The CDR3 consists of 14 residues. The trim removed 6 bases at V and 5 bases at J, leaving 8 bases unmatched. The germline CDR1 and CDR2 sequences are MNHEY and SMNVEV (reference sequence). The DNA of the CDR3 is TGTGCCAGCAGCCCTCCCCGGGAGGGGGAGACCCAGTACTTC. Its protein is CASSPPREGETQYF.

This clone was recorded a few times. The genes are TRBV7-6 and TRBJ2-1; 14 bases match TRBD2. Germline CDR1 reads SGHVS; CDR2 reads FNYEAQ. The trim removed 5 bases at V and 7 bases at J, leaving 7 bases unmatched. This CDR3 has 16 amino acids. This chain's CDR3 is CASSTPGTSGSNEQFF. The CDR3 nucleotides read TGTGCCAGCAGCACCCCCGGGACTAGCGGGAGTAATGAGCAGTTCTTC.

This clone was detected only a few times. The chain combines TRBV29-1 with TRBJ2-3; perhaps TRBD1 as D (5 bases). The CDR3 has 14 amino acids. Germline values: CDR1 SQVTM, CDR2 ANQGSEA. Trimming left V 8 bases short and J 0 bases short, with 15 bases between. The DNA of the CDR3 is TGCAGCTCTCCCAGGGCCCATAGCACAGATACGCAGTATTTT. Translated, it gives CSSPRAHSTDTQYF.

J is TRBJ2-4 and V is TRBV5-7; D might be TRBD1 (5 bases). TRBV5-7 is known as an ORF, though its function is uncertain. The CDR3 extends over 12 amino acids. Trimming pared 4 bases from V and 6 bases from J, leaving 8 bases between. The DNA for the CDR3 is TGTGCCAGCAGCCCAGGGATAAACATTCAGTACTTC. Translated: CASSPGINIQYF.

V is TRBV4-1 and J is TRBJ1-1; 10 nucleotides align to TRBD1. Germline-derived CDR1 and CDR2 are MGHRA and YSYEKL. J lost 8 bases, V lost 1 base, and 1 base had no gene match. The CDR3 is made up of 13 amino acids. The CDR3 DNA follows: TGCGCCAGCAGCCAAGGACAGGGGGCCGAAGCTTTCTTT. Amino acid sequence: CASSQGQGAEAFF.

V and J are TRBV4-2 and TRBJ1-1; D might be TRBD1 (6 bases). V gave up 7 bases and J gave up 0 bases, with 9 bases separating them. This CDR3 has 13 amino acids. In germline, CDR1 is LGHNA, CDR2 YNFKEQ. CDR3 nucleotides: TGTGCCAGCACGAGGACAGTGAACACTGAAGCTTTCTTT. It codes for CASTRTVNTEAFF.

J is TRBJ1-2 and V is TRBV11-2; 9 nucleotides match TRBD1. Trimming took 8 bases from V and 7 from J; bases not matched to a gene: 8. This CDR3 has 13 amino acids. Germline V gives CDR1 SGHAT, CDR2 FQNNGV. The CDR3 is CASCRDRVGGYTF. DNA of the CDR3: TGTGCCAGCTGCCGGGACAGGGTCGGTGGCTACACCTTC. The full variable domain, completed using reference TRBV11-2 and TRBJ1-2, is EAGVAQSPRYKIIEKRQSVAFWCNPISGHATLYWYQQILGQGPKLLIQFQNNGVVDDSQLPKDRFSAERLKGVDSTLKIQPAKLEDSAVYLCASCRDRVGGYTFGSGTRLTVV.

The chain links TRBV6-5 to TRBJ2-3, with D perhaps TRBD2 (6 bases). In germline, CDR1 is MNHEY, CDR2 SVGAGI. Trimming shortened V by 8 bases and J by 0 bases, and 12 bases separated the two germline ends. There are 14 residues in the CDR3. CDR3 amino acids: CASVRGPSTDTQYF. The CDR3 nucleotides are TGTGCCAGCGTGCGGGGCCCTAGCACAGATACGCAGTATTTT.

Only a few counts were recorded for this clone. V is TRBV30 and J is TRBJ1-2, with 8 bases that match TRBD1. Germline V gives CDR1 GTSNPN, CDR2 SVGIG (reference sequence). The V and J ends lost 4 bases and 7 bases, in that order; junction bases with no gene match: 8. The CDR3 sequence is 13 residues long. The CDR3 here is CAWIDRGWSGYTF. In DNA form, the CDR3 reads TGTGCCTGGATCGACAGGGGATGGAGTGGCTACACCTTC.

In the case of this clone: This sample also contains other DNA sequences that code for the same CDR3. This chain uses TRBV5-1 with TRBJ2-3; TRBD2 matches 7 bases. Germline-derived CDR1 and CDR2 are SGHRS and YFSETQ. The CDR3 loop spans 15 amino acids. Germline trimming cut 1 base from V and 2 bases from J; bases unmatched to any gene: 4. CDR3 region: CASSLPAGDTDTQYF. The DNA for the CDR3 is TGCGCCAGCAGCTTGCCGGCGGGGGACACAGATACGCAGTATTTT.

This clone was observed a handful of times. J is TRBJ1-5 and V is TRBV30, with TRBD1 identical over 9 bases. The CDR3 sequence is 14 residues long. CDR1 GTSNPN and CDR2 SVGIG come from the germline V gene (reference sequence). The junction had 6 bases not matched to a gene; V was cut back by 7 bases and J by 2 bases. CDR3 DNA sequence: TGTGCCTTATCGGACAGGGGAGGCAATCAGCCCCAGCATTTT. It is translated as CALSDRGGNQPQHF.

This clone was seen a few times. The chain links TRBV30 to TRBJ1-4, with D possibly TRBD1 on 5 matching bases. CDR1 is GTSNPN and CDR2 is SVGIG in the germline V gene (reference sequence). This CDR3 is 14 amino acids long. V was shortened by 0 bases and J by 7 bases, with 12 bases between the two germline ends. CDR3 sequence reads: CAWSVHGGSEKLFF. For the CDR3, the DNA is TGTGCCTGGAGTGTACACGGGGGGAGTGAAAAACTGTTTTTT.

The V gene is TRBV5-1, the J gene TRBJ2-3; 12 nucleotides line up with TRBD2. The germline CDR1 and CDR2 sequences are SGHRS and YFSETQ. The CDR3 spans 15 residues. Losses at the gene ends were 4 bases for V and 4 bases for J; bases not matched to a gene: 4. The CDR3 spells CASSASGGVADTQYF. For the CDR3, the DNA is TGCGCCAGCAGCGCTAGCGGGGGGGTTGCAGATACGCAGTATTTT.

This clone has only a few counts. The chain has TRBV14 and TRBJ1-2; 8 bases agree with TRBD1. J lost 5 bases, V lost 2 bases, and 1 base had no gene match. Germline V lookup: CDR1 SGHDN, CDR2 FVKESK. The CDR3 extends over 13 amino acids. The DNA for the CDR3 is TGTGCCAGCAGCCAAAGACAGGGGTATGGCTACACCTTC. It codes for CASSQRQGYGYTF.

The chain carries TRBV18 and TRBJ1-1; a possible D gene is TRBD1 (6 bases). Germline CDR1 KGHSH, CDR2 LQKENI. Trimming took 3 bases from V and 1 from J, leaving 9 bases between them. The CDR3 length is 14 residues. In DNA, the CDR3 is TGTGCCAGCTCACCTTCGGGACAGAACACTGAAGCTTTCTTT. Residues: CASSPSGQNTEAFF.

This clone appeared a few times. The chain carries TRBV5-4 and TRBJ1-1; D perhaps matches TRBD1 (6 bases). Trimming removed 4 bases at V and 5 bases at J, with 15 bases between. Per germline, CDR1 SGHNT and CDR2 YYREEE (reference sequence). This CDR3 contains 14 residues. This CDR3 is CASSPGQRETEAFF. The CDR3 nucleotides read TGTGCCAGCAGCCCAGGACAGAGGGAGACTGAAGCTTTCTTT.

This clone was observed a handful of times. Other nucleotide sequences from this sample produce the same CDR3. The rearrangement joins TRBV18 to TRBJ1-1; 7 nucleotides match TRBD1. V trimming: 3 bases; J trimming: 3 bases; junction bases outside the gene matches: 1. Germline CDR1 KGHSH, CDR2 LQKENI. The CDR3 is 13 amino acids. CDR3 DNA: TGTGCCAGCTCACCCCAGGGGGACACTGAAGCTTTCTTT. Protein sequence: CASSPQGDTEAFF.

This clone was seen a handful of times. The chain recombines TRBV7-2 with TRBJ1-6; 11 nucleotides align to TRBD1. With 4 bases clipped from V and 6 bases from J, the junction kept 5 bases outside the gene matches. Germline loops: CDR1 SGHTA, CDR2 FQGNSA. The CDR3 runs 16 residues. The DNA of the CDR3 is TGTGCCAGCAGCTCCGGACAGGGGGCTCCTAATTCACCCCTCCACTTT. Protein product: CASSSGQGAPNSPLHF.